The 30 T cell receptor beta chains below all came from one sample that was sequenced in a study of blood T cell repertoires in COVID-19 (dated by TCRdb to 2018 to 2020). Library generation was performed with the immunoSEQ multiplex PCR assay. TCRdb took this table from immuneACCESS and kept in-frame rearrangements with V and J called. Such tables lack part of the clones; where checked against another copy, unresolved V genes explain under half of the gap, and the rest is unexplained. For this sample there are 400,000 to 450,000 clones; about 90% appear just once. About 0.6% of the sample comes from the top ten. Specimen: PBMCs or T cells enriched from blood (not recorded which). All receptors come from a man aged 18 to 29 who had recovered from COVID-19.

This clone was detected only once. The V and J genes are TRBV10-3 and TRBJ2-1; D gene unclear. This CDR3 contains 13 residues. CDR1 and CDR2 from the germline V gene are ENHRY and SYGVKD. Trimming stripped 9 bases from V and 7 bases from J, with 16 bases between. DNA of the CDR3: TGTGCCATTCTAGATCTCTTACTTAATGAGCAGTTCTTC. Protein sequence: CAILDLLLNEQFF.

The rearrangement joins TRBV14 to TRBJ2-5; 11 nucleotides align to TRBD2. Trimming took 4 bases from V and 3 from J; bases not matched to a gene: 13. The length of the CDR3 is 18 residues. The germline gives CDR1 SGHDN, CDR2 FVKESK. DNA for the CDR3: TGTGCCAGCAGCCCATGGACTAGCGGGCGGCCTGGTAAAGAGACCCAGTACTTC. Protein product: CASSPWTSGRPGKETQYF.

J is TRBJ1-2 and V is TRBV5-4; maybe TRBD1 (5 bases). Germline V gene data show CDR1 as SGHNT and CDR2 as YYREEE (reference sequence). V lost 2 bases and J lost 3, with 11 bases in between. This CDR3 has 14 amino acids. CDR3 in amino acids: CASSFPQGDYGYTF. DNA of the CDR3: TGTGCCAGCAGCTTCCCCCAGGGCGACTATGGCTACACCTTC. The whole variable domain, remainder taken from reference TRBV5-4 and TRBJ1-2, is ETGVTQSPTHLIKTRGQQVTLRCSSQSGHNTVSWYQQALGQGPQFIFQYYREEENGRGNFPPRFSGLQFPNYSSELNVNALELDDSALYLCASSFPQGDYGYTFGSGTRLTVV.

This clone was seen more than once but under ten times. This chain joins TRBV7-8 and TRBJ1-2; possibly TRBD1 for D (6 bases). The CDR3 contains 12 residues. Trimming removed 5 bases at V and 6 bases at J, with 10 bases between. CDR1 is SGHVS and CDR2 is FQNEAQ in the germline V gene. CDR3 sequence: CASSRRGHGYTF. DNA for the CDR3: TGTGCCAGCAGCCGCAGGGGACATGGCTACACCTTC.

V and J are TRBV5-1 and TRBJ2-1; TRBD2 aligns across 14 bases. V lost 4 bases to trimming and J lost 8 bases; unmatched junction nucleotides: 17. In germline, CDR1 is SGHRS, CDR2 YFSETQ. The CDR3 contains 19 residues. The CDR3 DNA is TGCGCCAGCAGCCCAGGGGTACTTGGCGAGACTAGCGGGAGGGATGAGCAGTTCTTC. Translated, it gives CASSPGVLGETSGRDEQFF.

The CDR3 DNA reads as TGTGCCAGCAGCCTACGGGACAGCTTCCTTGGAAACACCATATATTTT. It specifies CASSLRDSFLGNTIYF. This chain connects TRBV7-8 to TRBJ1-3; 7 bases are shared with TRBD1. The junction had 10 bases not matched to a gene; V was cut back by 5 bases and J by 3 bases. Per the germline V gene, CDR1 is SGHVS and CDR2 is FQNEAQ. This CDR3 contains 16 residues.

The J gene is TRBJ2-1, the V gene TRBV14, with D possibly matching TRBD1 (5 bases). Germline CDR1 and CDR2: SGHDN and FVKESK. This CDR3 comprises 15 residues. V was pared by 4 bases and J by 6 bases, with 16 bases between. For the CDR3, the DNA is TGTGCCAGCAGCCTCTTCGTGCAGGGTTCCAATGAGCAGTTCTTC. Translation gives CASSLFVQGSNEQFF.

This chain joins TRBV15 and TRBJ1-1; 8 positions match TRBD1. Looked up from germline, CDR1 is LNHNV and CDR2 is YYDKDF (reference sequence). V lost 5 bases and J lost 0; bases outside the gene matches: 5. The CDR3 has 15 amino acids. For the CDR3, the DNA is TGTGCCACCAGCCGCAGGACAGGGCTGAACACTGAAGCTTTCTTT. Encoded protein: CATSRRTGLNTEAFF.

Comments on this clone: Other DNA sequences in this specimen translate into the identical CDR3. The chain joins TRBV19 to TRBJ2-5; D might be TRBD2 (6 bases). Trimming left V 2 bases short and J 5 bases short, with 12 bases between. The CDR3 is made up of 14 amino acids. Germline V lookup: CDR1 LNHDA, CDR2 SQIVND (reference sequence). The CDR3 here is CASSISGSGETQYF. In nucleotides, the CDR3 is TGTGCCAGTAGTATATCCGGGAGTGGTGAGACCCAGTACTTC.

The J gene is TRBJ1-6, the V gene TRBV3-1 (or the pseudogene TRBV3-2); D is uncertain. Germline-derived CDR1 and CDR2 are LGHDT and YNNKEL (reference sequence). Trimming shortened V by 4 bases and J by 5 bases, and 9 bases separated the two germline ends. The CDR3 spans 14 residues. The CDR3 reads CASSLGQNNSPLHF. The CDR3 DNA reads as TGTGCCAGCAGCCTTGGCCAGAATAATTCACCCCTCCACTTT.

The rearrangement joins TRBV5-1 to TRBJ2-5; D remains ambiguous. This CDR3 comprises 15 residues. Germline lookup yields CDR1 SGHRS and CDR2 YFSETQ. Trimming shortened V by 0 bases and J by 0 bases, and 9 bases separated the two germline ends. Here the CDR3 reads CASSLVGSDQETQYF. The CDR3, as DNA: TGCGCCAGCAGCTTGGTGGGCTCGGACCAAGAGACCCAGTACTTC.

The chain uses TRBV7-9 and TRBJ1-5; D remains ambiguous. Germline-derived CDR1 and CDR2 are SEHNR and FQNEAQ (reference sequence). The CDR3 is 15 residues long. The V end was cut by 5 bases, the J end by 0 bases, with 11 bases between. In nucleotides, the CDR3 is TGTGCCAGCAGCCCGGGGATCAATAGCAATCAGCCCCAGCATTTT. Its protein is CASSPGINSNQPQHF.

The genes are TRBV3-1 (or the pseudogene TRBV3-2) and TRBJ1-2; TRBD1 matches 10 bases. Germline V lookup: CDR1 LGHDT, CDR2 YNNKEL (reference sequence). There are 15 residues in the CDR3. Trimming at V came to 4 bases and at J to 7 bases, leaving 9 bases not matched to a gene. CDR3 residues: CASSPGTGEVGGYTF. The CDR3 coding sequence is TGTGCCAGCAGCCCAGGGACAGGGGAAGTCGGTGGCTACACCTTC.

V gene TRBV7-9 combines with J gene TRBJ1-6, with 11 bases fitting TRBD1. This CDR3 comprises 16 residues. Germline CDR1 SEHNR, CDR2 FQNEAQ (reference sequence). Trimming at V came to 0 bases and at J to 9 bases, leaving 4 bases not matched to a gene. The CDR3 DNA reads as TGTGCCAGCAGCTTAGCCCCGGGACAGGGGGTTTCACCCCTCCACTTT. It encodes CASSLAPGQGVSPLHF.

DNA of the CDR3: TGTGCCAGTTCTCCCCCCGGGGAACCAGATACGCAGTATTTT. This sequence encodes CASSPPGEPDTQYF. The J gene is TRBJ2-3, the V gene TRBV19; D may be TRBD2 (5 bases). Germline V gene lookup returns CDR1 LNHDA and CDR2 SQIVND (reference sequence). The length of the CDR3 is 14 residues. Trimming left V 8 bases short and J 4 bases short, with 16 bases between. The full variable domain, completed using reference TRBV19 and TRBJ2-3, is DGGITQSPKYLFRKEGQNVTLSCEQNLNHDAMYWYRQDPGQGLRLIYYSQIVNDFQKGDIAEGYSVSREKKESFPLTVTSAQKNPTAFYLCASSPPGEPDTQYFGPGTRLTVL.

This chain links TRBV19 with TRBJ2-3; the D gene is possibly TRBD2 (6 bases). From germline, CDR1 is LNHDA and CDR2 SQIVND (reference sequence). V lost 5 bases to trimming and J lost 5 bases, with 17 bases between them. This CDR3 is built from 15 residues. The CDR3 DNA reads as TGTGCCAGTAGTTTACTAGCCAATTCGAGAGATACGCAGTATTTT. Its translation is CASSLLANSRDTQYF. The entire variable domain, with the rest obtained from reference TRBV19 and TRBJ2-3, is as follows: DGGITQSPKYLFRKEGQNVTLSCEQNLNHDAMYWYRQDPGQGLRLIYYSQIVNDFQKGDIAEGYSVSREKKESFPLTVTSAQKNPTAFYLCASSLLANSRDTQYFGPGTRLTVL.

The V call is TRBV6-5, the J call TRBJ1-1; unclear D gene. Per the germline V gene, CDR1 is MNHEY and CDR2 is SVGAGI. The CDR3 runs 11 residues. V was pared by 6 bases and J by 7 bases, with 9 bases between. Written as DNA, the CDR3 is TGTGCCAGCAGGGGCATTAGTGAAGCTTTCTTT. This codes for CASRGISEAFF.

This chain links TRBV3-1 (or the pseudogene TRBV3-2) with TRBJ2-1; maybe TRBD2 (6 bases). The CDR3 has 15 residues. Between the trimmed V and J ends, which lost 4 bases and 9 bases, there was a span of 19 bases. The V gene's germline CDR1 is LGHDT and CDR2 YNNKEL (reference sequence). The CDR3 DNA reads TGTGCCAGCAGCCTTTCCGGGACTGTACATAGTGAGCAGTTCTTC. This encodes CASSLSGTVHSEQFF.

The CDR3: CASSLTGTVANEKLFF. Written as DNA, the CDR3 is TGTGCCAGCAGCTTAACGGGGACAGTAGCTAATGAAAAACTGTTTTTT. The chain employs TRBV7-3 and TRBJ1-4; TRBD1 agrees at 7 bases. Germline V gene sequence: CDR1 SGHTA, CDR2 FQGTGA. The CDR3 sequence is 16 residues long. With 0 bases clipped from V and 3 bases from J, the junction kept 4 bases outside the gene matches.

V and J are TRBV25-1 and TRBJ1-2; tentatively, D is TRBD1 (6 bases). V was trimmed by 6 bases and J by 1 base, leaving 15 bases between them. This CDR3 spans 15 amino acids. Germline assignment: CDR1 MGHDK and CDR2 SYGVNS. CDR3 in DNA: TGTGCCAGCAGCTCGGACAGACCCTATAACTATGGCTACACCTTC. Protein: CASSSDRPYNYGYTF.

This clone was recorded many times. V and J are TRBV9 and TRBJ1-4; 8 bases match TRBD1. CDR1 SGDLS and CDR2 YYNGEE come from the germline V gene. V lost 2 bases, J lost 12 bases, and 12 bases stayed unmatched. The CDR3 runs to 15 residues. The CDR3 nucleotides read TGTGCCAGCAGCGTGACGGACAGGGACAAGGGTGAACTGTTTTTT. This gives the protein CASSVTDRDKGELFF.

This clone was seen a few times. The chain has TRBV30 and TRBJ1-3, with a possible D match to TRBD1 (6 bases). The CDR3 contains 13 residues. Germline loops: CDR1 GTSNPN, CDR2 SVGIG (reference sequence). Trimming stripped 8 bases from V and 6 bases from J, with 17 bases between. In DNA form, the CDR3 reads TGTGCCCAAGGACAGCCTAACGAAAACACCATATATTTT. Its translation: CAQGQPNENTIYF.

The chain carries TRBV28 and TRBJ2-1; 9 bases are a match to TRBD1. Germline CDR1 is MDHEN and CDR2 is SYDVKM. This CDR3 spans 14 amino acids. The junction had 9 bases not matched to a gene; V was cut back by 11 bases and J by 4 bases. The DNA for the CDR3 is TGTGCCTGGGGGGGACAGGGAAATTACAATGAGCAGTTCTTC. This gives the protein CAWGGQGNYNEQFF.

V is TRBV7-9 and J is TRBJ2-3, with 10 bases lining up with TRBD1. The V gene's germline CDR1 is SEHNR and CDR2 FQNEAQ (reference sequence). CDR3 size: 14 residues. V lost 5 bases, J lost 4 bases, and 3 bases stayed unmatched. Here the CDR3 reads CASSPGQGADTQYF. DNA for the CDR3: TGTGCCAGCAGCCCTGGACAGGGGGCAGATACGCAGTATTTT.

In DNA form, the CDR3 reads TGTGCCAGCAGCTGGGGACAGGGGGCTGTGGGCTCTGGAAACACCATATATTTT. This codes for CASSWGQGAVGSGNTIYF. The chain uses TRBV11-3 and TRBJ1-3, with 12 bases matching TRBD1. Germline V gene data show CDR1 as SGHNT and CDR2 as YENEEA. Germline trimming cut 4 bases from V and 0 bases from J; bases unmatched to any gene: 7. The CDR3 has 18 residues.

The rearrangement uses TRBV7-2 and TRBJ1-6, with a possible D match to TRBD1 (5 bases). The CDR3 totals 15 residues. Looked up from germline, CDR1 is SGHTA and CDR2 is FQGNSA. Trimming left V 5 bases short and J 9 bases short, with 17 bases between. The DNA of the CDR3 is TGTGCCAGCAGCCAGGGCGTGGCACCCCTTTCACCCCTCCACTTT. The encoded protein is CASSQGVAPLSPLHF.

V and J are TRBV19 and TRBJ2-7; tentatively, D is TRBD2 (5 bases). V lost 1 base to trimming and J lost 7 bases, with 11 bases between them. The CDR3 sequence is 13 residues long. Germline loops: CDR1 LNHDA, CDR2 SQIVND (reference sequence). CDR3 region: CASSIVVREEQYF. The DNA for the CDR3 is TGTGCCAGTAGTATAGTCGTCCGGGAAGAGCAGTACTTC.

CDR3 amino acids: CASSENRNQPQHF. In nucleotides, the CDR3 is TGTGCCAGCAGCGAAAACAGGAATCAGCCCCAGCATTTT. This rearrangement joins TRBV7-2 to TRBJ1-5; D may be TRBD1 (5 bases). The V end was cut by 5 bases, the J end by 4 bases, with 9 bases between. The germline V gene encodes CDR1 SGHTA and CDR2 FQGNSA. The CDR3 runs 13 residues.

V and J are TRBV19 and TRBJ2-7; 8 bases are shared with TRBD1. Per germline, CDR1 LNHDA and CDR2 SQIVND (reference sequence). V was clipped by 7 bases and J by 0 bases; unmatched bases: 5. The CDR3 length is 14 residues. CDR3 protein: CASNRGMSSYEQYF. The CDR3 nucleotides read TGTGCCAGTAACAGGGGGATGAGCTCCTACGAGCAGTACTTC.

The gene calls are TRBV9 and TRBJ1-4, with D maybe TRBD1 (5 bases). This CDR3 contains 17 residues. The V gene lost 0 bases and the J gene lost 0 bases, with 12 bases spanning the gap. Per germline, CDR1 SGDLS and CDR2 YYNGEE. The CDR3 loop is CASSVASTAATNEKLFF. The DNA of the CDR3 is TGTGCCAGCAGCGTAGCCTCGACAGCTGCAACTAATGAAAAACTGTTTTTT. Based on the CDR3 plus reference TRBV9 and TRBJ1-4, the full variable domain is DSGVTQTPKHLITATGQRVTLRCSPRSGDLSVYWYQQSLDQGLQFLIQYYNGEERAKGNILERFSAQQFPDLHSELNLSSLELGDSALYFCASSVASTAATNEKLFFGSGTQLSVL.